This T cell receptor beta chain was retrieved from a study of low-dose radiotherapy and immunotherapy resistance in tumors. About the research overall: The 200 mg/m2 dose of intravenous cyclophosphamide was given every two weeks, one day before radiation and immunotherapy.

Ipilimumab, nivolumab, aspirin, low-dose cyclophosphamide and low-dose radiotherapy were administered to donors. The length of the CDR3 is 16 residues. Trimming pared 0 bases from V and 6 bases from J, leaving 15 bases between. CDR1 and CDR2 from the germline V gene are LNHDA and SQIVND (reference sequence). With TRAV- and TRBV-specific primers, first-strand cDNA was made, covering the alpha and beta chains. A constant-region primer paired with the V-primer adapter amplified TCRs over roughly 18 PCR cycles. In vitro transcription amplified the mRNA that had been isolated. Using its own MiXCR run on the reads, TCRdb lists one record per CDR3 protein. The sample carries around 11,000 distinct CDR3 sequences, approximately 65% recorded once.

The source of this sequence is a human donor with advanced metastatic prostate, ovarian, gallbladder or colorectal cancer (not recorded which). This table probably holds off-target reads from a library built for another chain. The V gene is TRBV19, the J gene TRBJ1-5, with D maybe TRBD1 (5 bases). The CDR3 nucleotides read TGTGCCAGTAGTATAGAACAGACAGTGGTGGCTCAGCCCCAGCATTTT. Residues: CASSIEQTVVAQPQHF.